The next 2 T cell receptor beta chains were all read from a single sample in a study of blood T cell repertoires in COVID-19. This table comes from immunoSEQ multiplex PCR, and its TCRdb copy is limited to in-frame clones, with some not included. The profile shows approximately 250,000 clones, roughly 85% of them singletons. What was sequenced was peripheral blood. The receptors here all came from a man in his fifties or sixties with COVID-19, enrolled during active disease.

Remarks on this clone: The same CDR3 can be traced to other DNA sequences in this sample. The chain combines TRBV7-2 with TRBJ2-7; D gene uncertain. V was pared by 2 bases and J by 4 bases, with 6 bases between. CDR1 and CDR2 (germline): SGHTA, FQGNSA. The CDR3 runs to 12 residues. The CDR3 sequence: CASSLSSYEQYF. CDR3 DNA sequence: TGTGCCAGCAGCTTAAGTAGTTACGAGCAGTACTTC.

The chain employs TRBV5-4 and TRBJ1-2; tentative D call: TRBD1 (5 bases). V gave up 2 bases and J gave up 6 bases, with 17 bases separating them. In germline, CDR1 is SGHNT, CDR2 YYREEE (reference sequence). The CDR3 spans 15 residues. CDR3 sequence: CASSFPRAGQNGYTF. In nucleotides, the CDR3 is TGTGCCAGCAGCTTCCCAAGGGCAGGGCAAAATGGCTACACCTTC. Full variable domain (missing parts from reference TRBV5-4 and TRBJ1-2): ETGVTQSPTHLIKTRGQQVTLRCSSQSGHNTVSWYQQALGQGPQFIFQYYREEENGRGNFPPRFSGLQFPNYSSELNVNALELDDSALYLCASSFPRAGQNGYTFGSGTRLTVV.